A single sample is the source of the 29 T cell receptor beta chains below, sequenced in a study of T cells in Graves' hyperthyroidism and ophthalmopathy. Amplified regions were TCR beta CDR3 sequences from RNA transcripts. The primer set for the first-round RT-PCR of the TCR CDR3 was HTBI. In TCRdb, the multiplex PCR reads were re-called with MiXCR into one record per CDR3 protein. This table holds about 150,000 distinct CDR3 sequences, roughly a fifth found once. The specimen sequenced was blood. Source of these receptors: a woman aged 50 to 60 with Graves' hyperthyroidism that later progressed to Graves' ophthalmopathy.

CDR3 loop: CASSRFLWGRENTEAFF. CDR3 DNA: TGTGCCAGCAGCCGATTCCTATGGGGCAGGGAGAACACTGAAGCTTTCTTT. The genes are TRBV14 and TRBJ1-1; the D gene is possibly TRBD1 (5 bases). V was clipped by 4 bases and J by 1 base, with 19 bases between them. The length of the CDR3 is 17 residues. Per germline, CDR1 SGHDN and CDR2 FVKESK.

The V call is TRBV18, the J call TRBJ1-1, with TRBD1 matching 7 bases. Germline CDR1 is KGHSH and CDR2 is LQKENI. The CDR3 is 14 residues long. Losses at the gene ends were 1 base for V and 3 bases for J; bases not matched to a gene: 2. The CDR3 here is CASSPQQGDTEAFF. CDR3 bases: TGTGCCAGCTCACCACAGCAGGGGGACACTGAAGCTTTCTTT.

This clonotype was counted many times. The V call is TRBV3-1, the J call TRBJ2-7; D gene uncertain. Germline-derived CDR1 and CDR2 are LGHDT and YNNKEL (reference sequence). The CDR3 totals 14 residues. The germline V and J ends were trimmed by 2 bases and 1 base, with 9 bases remaining between them. CDR3 residues: CASSQRGGSYEQYF. The CDR3 region has the DNA TGTGCCAGCAGCCAACGAGGTGGATCCTACGAGCAGTACTTC.

V usage is TRBV28 and J usage is TRBJ2-1, with D unclear. The CDR3 consists of 12 residues. Germline lookup yields CDR1 MDHEN and CDR2 SYDVKM. V was pared by 5 bases and J by 7 bases, with 9 bases between. The CDR3 here is CASSPQRNEQFF. The DNA of the CDR3 is TGTGCCAGCAGTCCCCAAAGAAATGAGCAGTTCTTC.

This clonotype was picked up a small number of times. V and J are TRBV7-2 and TRBJ2-2; D is ambiguous. This CDR3 is built from 13 residues. CDR1 is SGHTA, CDR2 FQGNSA, per germline. V gave up 5 bases and J gave up 6 bases, with 10 bases separating them. CDR3 protein: CASSQTSAGELFF. The DNA of the CDR3 is TGTGCCAGCAGCCAAACCTCGGCCGGGGAGCTGTTTTTT.

This clonotype was counted at least ten times. The chain links TRBV20-1 to TRBJ2-7, with 9 bases identical to TRBD2. The CDR3 sequence is 15 residues long. V lost 1 base and J lost 6; bases outside the gene matches: 10. Germline loops: CDR1 DFQATT, CDR2 SNEGSKA (reference sequence). As DNA, the CDR3 is TGCAGTGCTAGAGTTAGGACTAGCGTTGTCGGCGAGCAGTACTTC. Amino acids: CSARVRTSVVGEQYF.

The table lists this clonotype with a few counts. DNA of the CDR3: TGTGCCAGTGCTAGCGCCAGTCAATACAATGAGCAGTTCTTC. This sequence encodes CASASASQYNEQFF. The rearrangement joins TRBV19 to TRBJ2-1, with D tentatively TRBD2 (6 bases). Germline V lookup: CDR1 LNHDA, CDR2 SQIVND (reference sequence). V gave up 8 bases and J gave up 4 bases, with 15 bases separating them. The CDR3 length is 14 residues.

This clonotype was found a few times. The V and J genes are TRBV20-1 and TRBJ2-5, with D uncertain. In germline, CDR1 is DFQATT, CDR2 SNEGSKA (reference sequence). Trimming removed 3 bases at V and 0 bases at J, with 17 bases between. The CDR3 is 16 residues long. CDR3: CSASPQRNLYQETQYF. CDR3 DNA sequence: TGCAGTGCTAGCCCCCAACGGAATCTGTACCAAGAGACCCAGTACTTC.

This clonotype was seen ten or more times. The CDR3 reads CSARVQREYNEQFF. CDR3 nucleotide sequence: TGCAGTGCTAGAGTACAGCGGGAGTACAATGAGCAGTTCTTC. The chain is built from TRBV20-1 and TRBJ2-1, with TRBD2 identical over 8 bases. Per the germline V gene, CDR1 is DFQATT and CDR2 is SNEGSKA (reference sequence). V shed 1 base, J shed 4 bases, and the junction held 3 bases outside the gene matches. CDR3 size: 14 residues.

This clonotype was observed many times. The rearrangement links TRBV6-6 to TRBJ1-1; D remains ambiguous. Germline V gene lookup returns CDR1 MNHNY and CDR2 SVGAGI (reference sequence). CDR3 length: 15 residues. The V and J ends lost 2 bases and 1 base respectively, with 11 bases between them. The CDR3 sequence is CASSYGVGGNTEAFF. The CDR3 nucleotides read TGTGCCAGCAGTTACGGGGTCGGTGGGAACACTGAAGCTTTCTTT.

The chain carries TRBV6-1 and TRBJ1-2, with 8 nucleotides matching TRBD1. CDR3 length equals 14 residues. Germline V gives CDR1 MNHNS, CDR2 SASEGT. After removal of 6 bases from V and 4 bases from J, the junction contained 7 bases not matched to a gene. This chain's CDR3 is CASRPGQGLYGYTF. As DNA, the CDR3 is TGTGCCAGCAGACCCGGACAGGGCCTCTATGGCTACACCTTC.

The sample holds many counts of this clonotype. No DNA is shown, since the ends of the CDR3 on it are uncertain; the CDR3 is the one TCRdb lists. CDR3 loop: CASSFLAESYEQYF. The chain links TRBV28 to TRBJ2-7. The CDR3 spans 14 residues, counting both ends. The germline V gene encodes CDR1 MDHEN and CDR2 SYDVKM.

Only one count was recorded for this clonotype. V and J are TRBV19 and TRBJ2-6; 7 positions agree with TRBD1. The germline V gene has CDR1 LNHDA and CDR2 SQIVND (reference sequence). CDR3 length equals 16 residues. V lost 5 bases and J lost 2; bases outside the gene matches: 6. The CDR3 bases are TGTGCCAGTAGTCCCCGACAGGGAACTGGGGCCAACGTCCTGACTTTC. Its protein is CASSPRQGTGANVLTF.

As regards this clonotype: The junction does not match germline at one end; this may be a read error. The chain recombines TRBV2 with TRBJ1-5, with no clear D. Per germline, CDR1 SNHLY and CDR2 FYNNEI. The CDR3 spans 12 residues. For the CDR3, the DNA is TGTGCCAGCAGTGTTGAACGTAATATTGTAAATTTT. Encoded protein: CASSVERNIVNF.

The chain employs TRBV2 and TRBJ2-6; perhaps TRBD1 as D (5 bases). CDR1 is SNHLY and CDR2 is FYNNEI in the germline V gene. The CDR3 loop spans 18 amino acids. Trimming left V 4 bases short and J 0 bases short, with 16 bases between. CDR3 DNA: TGTGCCAGCAGTGTATACAGGCTCGATACCTCTGGGGCCAACGTCCTGACTTTC. As protein: CASSVYRLDTSGANVLTF. The whole variable domain, remainder taken from reference TRBV2 and TRBJ2-6, is EPEVTQTPSHQVTQMGQEVILRCVPISNHLYFYWYRQILGQKVEFLVSFYNNEISEKSEIFDDQFSVERPDGSNFTLKIRSTKLEDSAMYFCASSVYRLDTSGANVLTFGAGSRLTVL.

This clonotype has ten or more counts. This rearrangement joins TRBV28 to TRBJ1-2; no clear D gene. Trimming removed 6 bases at V and 6 bases at J, with 11 bases between. Germline CDR1 and CDR2: MDHEN and SYDVKM. The CDR3 has 12 amino acids. CDR3 region: CASSRLTNGYTF. The DNA of the CDR3 is TGTGCCAGCAGCCGGCTTACGAATGGCTACACCTTC.

The chain carries TRBV6-1 and TRBJ1-4; no clear D. V was shortened by 6 bases and J by 0 bases, with 14 bases between the two germline ends. CDR1 MNHNS and CDR2 SASEGT come from the germline V gene. The CDR3 has 16 residues. CDR3 bases: TGTGCCAGCAGCCTGCGGAACAAAGCAACTAATGAAAAACTGTTTTTT. Its translation: CASSLRNKATNEKLFF.

This clonotype was seen ten or more times. This rearrangement joins TRBV20-1 to TRBJ2-3, with 8 bases matching TRBD1. CDR3 length equals 15 residues. In germline, CDR1 is DFQATT, CDR2 SNEGSKA (reference sequence). The ends lost 5 bases at V and 0 bases at J; junction bases unmatched: 7. The CDR3 DNA reads TGCAGTGCTTCGGACAGGGTCGGGAGCACAGATACGCAGTATTTT. This encodes CSASDRVGSTDTQYF.

This CDR3 reads CSVLDPAGTGNTIYF. As DNA, the CDR3 is TGCAGCGTGCTAGACCCCGCAGGGACTGGAAACACCATATATTTT. The genes are TRBV29-1 and TRBJ1-3; D is perhaps TRBD1 (5 bases). The CDR3 loop spans 15 amino acids. V lost 6 bases to trimming and J lost 2 bases, with 17 bases between them. CDR1 and CDR2 from the germline V gene are SQVTM and ANQGSEA.

This clonotype was found a few times. The chain uses TRBV2 and TRBJ2-5; D may be TRBD2 (6 bases). V was shortened by 7 bases and J by 1 base, with 10 bases between the two germline ends. The length of the CDR3 is 13 residues. Germline V CDR1 and CDR2: SNHLY, FYNNEI. The CDR3 sequence: CASTRDSQETQYF. CDR3 DNA sequence: TGTGCCAGCACCCGGGACTCCCAAGAGACCCAGTACTTC.

This clonotype was detected many times. The chain carries TRBV5-1 and TRBJ2-7; no firm D call. Germline V gene data show CDR1 as SGHRS and CDR2 as YFSETQ. V was pared by 2 bases and J by 3 bases, with 9 bases between. CDR3 size: 13 residues. Here the CDR3 reads CASSLGRLYEQYF. CDR3 DNA sequence: TGCGCCAGCAGCTTAGGCCGACTCTACGAGCAGTACTTC. The full variable domain, its missing parts supplied by reference TRBV5-1 and TRBJ2-7, is KAGVTQTPRYLIKTRGQQVTLSCSPISGHRSVSWYQQTPGQGLQFLFEYFSETQRNKGNFPGRFSGRQFSNSRSEMNVSTLELGDSALYLCASSLGRLYEQYFGPGTRLTVT.

The chain uses TRBV7-9 and TRBJ1-1; D not certain. In germline, CDR1 is SEHNR, CDR2 FQNEAQ (reference sequence). The CDR3 length is 13 residues. Trimming removed 1 base at V and 7 bases at J, with 10 bases between. CDR3 sequence (DNA): TGTGCCAGCAGCTTAGGGGCAAGAGTTGAAGCTTTCTTT. Protein product: CASSLGARVEAFF.

V and J are TRBV28 and TRBJ1-5; 7 bases are a match to TRBD1. The CDR3 covers 14 residues. The ends lost 3 bases at V and 4 bases at J; junction bases unmatched: 3. CDR1 is MDHEN and CDR2 is SYDVKM in the germline V gene. The CDR3 coding sequence is TGTGCCAGCAGTTTTGACAGGGTGAATCAGCCCCAGCATTTT. As protein: CASSFDRVNQPQHF.

This clonotype was seen more than once but under ten times. This chain uses TRBV24-1 with TRBJ1-2; 9 bases align to TRBD1. Germline lookup yields CDR1 KGHDR and CDR2 SFDVKD. V trimming: 4 bases; J trimming: 8 bases; junction bases outside the gene matches: 7. The CDR3 has 14 residues. CDR3 coding DNA: TGTGCCACCAGTGACCGGGACAGGGTACGGGGCTACACCTTC. It specifies CATSDRDRVRGYTF.

This clonotype was seen only once. No conserved phenylalanine or tryptophan is present at the end of the CDR3, so a read error is the likely explanation. The rearrangement uses TRBV7-3 and TRBJ1-1, with unresolved D. This CDR3 comprises 14 residues. Trimming removed 2 bases from V and 0 bases from J, with 7 bases in between. Germline V gene sequence: CDR1 SGHTA, CDR2 FQGTGA. In DNA, the CDR3 is TGTGCCAGCAGCTTATCCGGACTGAACACTGAAGCTTTCCTT. Translated: CASSLSGLNTEAFL.

This clonotype was found once. This chain uses TRBV5-6 with TRBJ1-1; tentatively, D is TRBD1 (6 bases). This CDR3 spans 15 amino acids. CDR1 is SGHDT and CDR2 is YYEEEE in the germline V gene. The germline V and J ends were trimmed by 3 bases and 3 bases, with 15 bases remaining between them. The CDR3, as DNA: TGTGCCAGCAGCTCAGCAGGGGAGAGGGACACTGAAGCTTTCTTT. Translating it yields CASSSAGERDTEAFF.

The genes are TRBV6-1 and TRBJ1-2; D might be TRBD1 (5 bases). Trimming removed 5 bases at V and 0 bases at J, with 19 bases between. The CDR3 is made up of 17 amino acids. CDR1 is MNHNS, CDR2 SASEGT, per germline. The CDR3 spells CASSFLSGLIANYGYTF. In DNA, the CDR3 is TGTGCCAGCAGTTTCCTATCGGGACTGATAGCTAACTATGGCTACACCTTC.

In its sample, this clonotype was seen many times. The rearrangement links TRBV5-1 to TRBJ2-4, with TRBD1 as a possible D gene (6 bases). The CDR3 consists of 18 residues. Germline assignment: CDR1 SGHRS and CDR2 YFSETQ. Trimming removed 1 base from V and 1 base from J, with 18 bases in between. CDR3 sequence (DNA): TGCGCCAGCAGCTTGTATCAACAGGGTAATGGGGCCAAAAACATTCAGTACTTC. Encoded protein: CASSLYQQGNGAKNIQYF.

This clonotype was seen many times. This sequence joins TRBV6-1 and TRBJ1-1; possibly TRBD1 for D (6 bases). Germline V lookup: CDR1 MNHNS, CDR2 SASEGT. Between the trimmed V and J ends, which lost 5 bases and 2 bases, there was a span of 15 bases. CDR3 length: 15 residues. DNA of the CDR3: TGTGCCAGCAGTCCATCTGGGACATACAACACTGAAGCTTTCTTT. It yields the protein CASSPSGTYNTEAFF.